This T cell receptor (beta chain) came from a study of long-term antiretroviral therapy in people with HIV (dated by TCRdb to the early 2020s). Regarding the research as a whole: The earliest samples were collected roughly a decade before the 2015 WHO recommendation for immediate ART, at a time when ART was usually postponed until CD4 counts fell. A retrospective serial study tested whether changes in peripheral blood TRB repertoire composition and diversity were associated with ART initiation and durable HIV suppression. A total of 150 to 200 cryopreserved PBMC samples were contributed to the cohort by 30 adults with confirmed HIV infection, with samples collected serially over a mean of roughly six years (range 1-12). Among the 30 to 35 participants with HIV, about a dozen were female. No cross-contamination during QIAcube processing was seen in test extractions of a monoclonal T-cell line run alongside around 31 polyclonal samples.

Inclusion was restricted to participants for whom at least one PBMC sample before ART initiation and at least two post-ART samples were available. All participants with HIV were treated in the United States of America. Before DNA extraction, cryopreserved samples containing about 0.9-10 million PBMC were thawed and washed. At the time of the earliest PBMC sample, participants with HIV were aged between roughly 20 and 60 years. Each participant contributed PBMC samples from 1-4 timepoints before ART initiation and 2-8 timepoints after ART initiation, with a median of 7 samples. Serial HIV viral load, CD4+ T-cell count, ART history and demographic data were obtained for every participant. Genomic DNA was extracted from unsorted PBMC with a Qiagen kit on a QIAcube, processed in batches of 12 samples. The paper as a whole reports these results and caveats: ART initiation was associated with a significant increase in TRB diversity, but diversity stayed significantly below transplant donor controls even after long-term ART. The samples span the years 2004 to 2017, and the ART regimens used at that time may not be as effective as current regimens. Because pre-ART samples had limited cell numbers, profiling was done on unsorted PBMC rather than on sorted CD4+ and CD8+ T cells. Narrower CDR3 length ranges were observed in HIV repertoires than in controls, and an antigen-experienced repertoire with only a slight naive shift after ART was suggested by the network structure. No data were available on ART adherence, viral resistance or therapy changes, limiting inferences about post-ART repertoire changes. Limited PBMC availability meant only the TCR beta chain was sequenced, without alpha chain pairing. Expanded TRB clones identified before ART initiation dominated the repertoire across all time points, though the dominance fluctuated and decreased in many PLHIV after ART.

Trimming accounts for 1 base at V and 4 bases at J, while the number of junction bases matched to no gene is 3. From a lookup of the germline V gene, CDR1 and CDR2 are MNHNS and SASEGT. The CDR3 measures 14 amino acids from cysteine to phenylalanine. The entry retains the CDR3 DNA only, 42 bases that are in frame from base 1. Concerning this clone: No cognate antigen has been identified for it. Base qualities were left out, and no much larger clone turns up one base away.

The immunoSEQ hsTCRB v3.0 assay was used at survey level resolution to sequence the TRB variable region. TRB sequencing targeted a depth of 40,000-50,000 T-cell genomes per sample. An Illumina MiSeq with a v3 150-cycle kit was used to sequence the pooled TRB libraries. On the authors' methods: Repertoire analysis was performed in R inside a reproducible Nextflow workflow that covered QC, data transformation and analysis. Custom analyses were implemented in LymphoSeq2, an R package for AIRR-Seq data exploration. A few samples that produced fewer than 5000 total TRB sequences were removed, so approximately 170 HIV repertoires were analyzed. Among the 170 to 200 retained HIV repertoires, 55 to 65 were collected before ART initiation and around 130 after ART initiation. Each repertoire was downsampled to 5000 TRB nucleotide sequences, and summary statistics were averaged across 100 downsampling iterations. Only TRB sequences with CDR3 regions of at least seven amino acids were retained for analysis. Diversity was measured with a Shannon entropy-derived clonality score and the Gini coefficient. In repertoire networks, the top 5000 CDR3 amino acid sequences were linked whenever an edit distance of one separated two sequences. For TRB CDR3 amino acid sequences, GLIPH2 was used to predict antigen specificity groups and MHC restriction. CDR3 amino acid sequences were matched against VDJdb and McPAS-TCR to flag known CMV, EBV, HIV or tissue antigen associations. Pre-ART, post-ART and control groups were compared with Wilcoxon signed-rank tests and Holm-Bonferroni correction. Sourced from immuneACCESS, this table was stored by TCRdb with only in-frame sequences that have V and J called. A share of the clones is absent; for the studies checked, an unresolved V gene accounts for under half, and the remainder has no known explanation. V, J and clone size are those of that table, while D and trimming were read from the DNA. The sample includes around 32,000 clones, with just under 90% observed a single time. Together, the top ten hold approximately 8.3% of the sample.

This specimen was unsorted PBMCs, taken 3.2 years before starting antiretroviral therapy. Rearrangement joined TRBV6-1 to TRBJ2-7, and TRBD1 aligns with 8 junction nucleotides. The sequence came from a man in his forties or fifties with HIV. The sequenced DNA is TGTGCCAGCAGTGAAGACGACAGGGGTTACGAGCAGTACTTC. This sequence encodes CASSEDDRGYEQYF.